This TCR beta chain was recorded in a study of blood T cell repertoires in COVID-19. CDR3 length: 11 amino acids. V dropped 6 bases and J dropped 10 bases, with 12 bases sitting between them. Germline CDR1 and CDR2: SGHRS and YFSETQ. Produced via immunoSEQ multiplex PCR; TCRdb's table is partial and in-frame only. Of about 300,000 clones in the sample, approximately 85% were seen once. The source of this sequence is a man aged 25-45 years who had recovered from COVID-19. Material: PBMCs or T cells enriched from blood (not recorded which). The chain employs TRBV5-1 and TRBJ2-3; D perhaps matches TRBD2 (6 bases). This CDR3 is CASTPGGPQYF. For the CDR3, the DNA is TGCGCCAGCACCCCTGGAGGGCCGCAGTATTTT.